The 3 T cell receptor beta chains below come from one sample, sequenced in a study of vaccination and CD4 T cells after COVID-19. The treatment: approximately nine-day PBMC culture with coronavirus spike peptide pools or control peptides (ViraFEST assay). Their cognate antigens are unknown. The study sequenced cultured CD4+ T cell DNA using the Oncomine TCR Beta short-read assay. TCRdb processed the PCR reads anew with MiXCR; each CDR3 protein has one entry. The sample holds nearly 20,000 distinct CDR3 sequences; about three quarters are singletons and the top ten take about a sixth. Source: CD4+ T cells from blood, cultured in vitro, taken after SARS-CoV-2 vaccination. These receptors all come from a human donor who received a COVID-19 vaccine.

The genes are TRBV20-1 and TRBJ2-7, with 8 nucleotides matching TRBD1. The CDR3 runs 15 residues. Trimming took 0 bases from V and 6 from J; bases not matched to a gene: 10. CDR1 is DFQATT, CDR2 SNEGSKA, per germline (reference sequence). The CDR3 spells CSARDKEAGGSEQYF. CDR3 bases: TGCAGTGCTAGAGATAAGGAGGCAGGGGGCAGCGAGCAGTACTTC.

The J gene is TRBJ1-4, the V gene TRBV6-1, with a weak D call TRBD1 (5 bases). The CDR3 spans 14 residues. V lost 8 bases and J 7 bases, leaving 17 bases between the germline ends. Looked up from germline, CDR1 is MNHNS and CDR2 is SASEGT. The CDR3 spells CASVSQGWGEKLFF. The CDR3 region has the DNA TGTGCCAGCGTATCGCAGGGTTGGGGTGAAAAACTGTTTTTT.

V is TRBV30 and J is TRBJ1-4; 7 bases agree with TRBD1. V was clipped by 3 bases and J by 11 bases; unmatched bases: 9. The CDR3 consists of 13 residues. Germline CDR1 reads GTSNPN; CDR2 reads SVGIG (reference sequence). CDR3 sequence: CAWRPPTGSKLFF. The CDR3 DNA reads as TGTGCCTGGAGACCACCGACAGGGAGTAAACTGTTTTTT.